The 5 T cell receptor beta chains reported below all come from one sample, sequenced in a study of CD8+ T cells in alopecia areata. Sequencing templates came from extracted RNA that was reverse transcribed into cDNA. TCRdb's copy holds only in-frame clones and misses some; the assay was immunoSEQ multiplex PCR. This sample carries 90,000 to 100,000 clones, approximately 60% of them seen once, and the ten largest clones take 15%. The treatment: oral pan-JAK inhibitor, 5-10 mg twice daily. The sequenced sample was CD8+ T cells sorted from blood, obtained at week 4, from a patient treated with tofacitinib. Source of these receptors: a human donor with alopecia areata.

CDR3 residues: CASSLEDSSWLTNEKLFF. Here the CDR3 DNA reads TGCGCCAGCAGCTTAGAGGACAGTTCCTGGCTGACTAATGAAAAACTGTTTTTT. The J gene is TRBJ1-4, the V gene TRBV5-1, with D possibly matching TRBD1 (6 bases). The V gene lost 2 bases and the J gene lost 2 bases, with 19 bases spanning the gap. Germline V gene sequence: CDR1 SGHRS, CDR2 YFSETQ. The CDR3 is 18 amino acids. Complete variable domain (other parts from reference TRBV5-1 and TRBJ1-4): KAGVTQTPRYLIKTRGQQVTLSCSPISGHRSVSWYQQTPGQGLQFLFEYFSETQRNKGNFPGRFSGRQFSNSRSEMNVSTLELGDSALYLCASSLEDSSWLTNEKLFFGSGTQLSVL.

J is TRBJ2-7 and V is TRBV27; 9 bases are shared with TRBD2. V lost 5 bases to trimming and J lost 6 bases; unmatched junction nucleotides: 14. The germline gives CDR1 MNHEY, CDR2 SMNVEV (reference sequence). This CDR3 has 16 residues. The CDR3 DNA follows: TGTGCCAGCAGTCCCGAAGCACTGGCGGGAGGGTTCGAGCAGTACTTC. Its translation: CASSPEALAGGFEQYF.

V gene TRBV27 combines with J gene TRBJ2-3, with D hard to call. Germline CDR1 and CDR2: MNHEY and SMNVEV (reference sequence). The CDR3 runs to 16 residues. Trimming cost V 2 bases and J 0 bases, with 12 bases left between them. The CDR3 region has the DNA TGTGCCAGCAGTTTAAGCGCGGAATCTAGCACAGATACGCAGTATTTT. It is translated as CASSLSAESSTDTQYF.

Comment on this clone: Compared with germline, one end of the junction differs, possibly owing to a read error. The chain recombines TRBV29-1 with TRBJ2-5; 8 nucleotides match TRBD2. In germline, CDR1 is SQVTM, CDR2 ANQGSEA. This CDR3 has 16 amino acids. Here the CDR3 reads CSIEGRPGGVVETQYF. DNA for the CDR3: TGCAGCATTGAAGGGAGGCCGGGAGGGGTTGTAGAGACCCAGTACTTC.

This chain joins TRBV2 and TRBJ1-1, with D unclear. There are 10 residues in the CDR3. Per the germline V gene, CDR1 is SNHLY and CDR2 is FYNNEI. Trimming took 3 bases from V and 7 from J, leaving 3 bases between them. This chain's CDR3 is CASSDVEAFF. In DNA form, the CDR3 reads TGTGCCAGCAGTGATGTTGAAGCTTTCTTT.